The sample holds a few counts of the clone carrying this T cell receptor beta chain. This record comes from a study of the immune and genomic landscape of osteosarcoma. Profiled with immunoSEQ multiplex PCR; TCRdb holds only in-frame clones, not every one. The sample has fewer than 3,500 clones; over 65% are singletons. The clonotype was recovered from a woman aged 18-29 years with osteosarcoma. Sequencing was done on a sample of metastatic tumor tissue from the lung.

Here the CDR3 DNA reads TGCGCCAGCAGCCAAGAGTTGGGGTACGGAGGCTACACCTTC. Its protein product is CASSQELGYGGYTF. The rearrangement uses TRBV4-1 and TRBJ1-2; D is unclear. Germline loops: CDR1 MGHRA, CDR2 YSYEKL. The CDR3 length is 14 residues. Trimming removed 0 bases at V and 8 bases at J, with 13 bases between.